Reported below is one T cell receptor beta chain. These data are taken from a study of cytomegalovirus exposure and HLA in healthy donors. Produced via immunoSEQ multiplex PCR; TCRdb's table is partial and in-frame only. The data hold about 130,000 clones, with around 92% observed a single time. V lost 3 bases and J lost 1, with 10 bases in between. The CDR3 length is 14 residues. Germline values: CDR1 LNHNV, CDR2 YYDKDF (reference sequence). Sequences were obtained from PBMCs. The chain uses TRBV15 and TRBJ2-7, with D maybe TRBD2 (5 bases). This TCR came from a young man in good health and CMV-seronegative. The CDR3 bases are TGTGCCACCAGCAGGCCCCCGGGATCCTACGAGCAGTACTTC. As protein: CATSRPPGSYEQYF.